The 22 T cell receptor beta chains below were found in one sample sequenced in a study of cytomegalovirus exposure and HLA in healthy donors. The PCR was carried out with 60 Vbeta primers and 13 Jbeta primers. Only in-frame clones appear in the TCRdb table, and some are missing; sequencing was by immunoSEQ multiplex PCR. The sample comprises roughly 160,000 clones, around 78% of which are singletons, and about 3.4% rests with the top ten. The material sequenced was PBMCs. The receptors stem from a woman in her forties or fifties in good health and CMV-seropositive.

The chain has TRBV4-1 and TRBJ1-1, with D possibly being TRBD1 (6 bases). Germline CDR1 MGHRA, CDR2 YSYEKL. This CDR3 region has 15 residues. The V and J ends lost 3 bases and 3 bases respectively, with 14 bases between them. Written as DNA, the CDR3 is TGCGCCAGCAGCCATACAGGGTCTGGGGACACTGAAGCTTTCTTT. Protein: CASSHTGSGDTEAFF.

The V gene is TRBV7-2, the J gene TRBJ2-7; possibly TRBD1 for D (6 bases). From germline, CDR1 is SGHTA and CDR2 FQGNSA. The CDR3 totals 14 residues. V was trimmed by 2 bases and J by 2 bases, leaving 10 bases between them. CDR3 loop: CASSLRTATYEQYF. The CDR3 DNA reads TGTGCCAGCAGCTTAAGGACAGCAACCTACGAGCAGTACTTC. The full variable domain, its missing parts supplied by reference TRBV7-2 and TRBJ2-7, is GAGVSQSPSNKVTEKGKDVELRCDPISGHTALYWYRQSLGQGLEFLIYFQGNSAPDKSGLPSDRFSAERTGGSVSTLTIQRTQQEDSAVYLCASSLRTATYEQYFGPGTRLTVT.

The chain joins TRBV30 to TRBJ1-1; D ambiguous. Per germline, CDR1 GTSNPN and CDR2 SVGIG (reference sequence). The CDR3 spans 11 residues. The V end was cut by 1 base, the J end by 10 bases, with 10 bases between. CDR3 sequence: CAWSESPGAFF. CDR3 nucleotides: TGTGCCTGGAGTGAGTCCCCGGGAGCTTTCTTT.

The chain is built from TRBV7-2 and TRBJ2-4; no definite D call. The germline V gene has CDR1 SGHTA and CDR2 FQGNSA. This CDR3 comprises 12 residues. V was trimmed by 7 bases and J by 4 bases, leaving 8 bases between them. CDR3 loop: CASTTQKNIQYF. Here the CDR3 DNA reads TGTGCCAGCACGACACAAAAAAACATTCAGTACTTC.

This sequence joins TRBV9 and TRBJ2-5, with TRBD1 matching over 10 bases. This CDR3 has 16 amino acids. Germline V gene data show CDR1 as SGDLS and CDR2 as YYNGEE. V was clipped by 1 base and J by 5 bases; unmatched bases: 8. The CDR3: CASSVRGTGAGETQYF. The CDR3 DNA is TGTGCCAGCAGCGTAAGAGGGACAGGGGCTGGGGAGACCCAGTACTTC. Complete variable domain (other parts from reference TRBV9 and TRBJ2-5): DSGVTQTPKHLITATGQRVTLRCSPRSGDLSVYWYQQSLDQGLQFLIQYYNGEERAKGNILERFSAQQFPDLHSELNLSSLELGDSALYFCASSVRGTGAGETQYFGPGTRLLVL.

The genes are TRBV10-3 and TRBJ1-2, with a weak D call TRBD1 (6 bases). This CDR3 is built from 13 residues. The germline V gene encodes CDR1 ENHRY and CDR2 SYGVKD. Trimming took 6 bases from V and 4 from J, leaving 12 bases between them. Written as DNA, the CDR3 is TGTGCCATCAGCGGGGGGCTTTCCTATGGCTACACCTTC. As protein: CAISGGLSYGYTF.

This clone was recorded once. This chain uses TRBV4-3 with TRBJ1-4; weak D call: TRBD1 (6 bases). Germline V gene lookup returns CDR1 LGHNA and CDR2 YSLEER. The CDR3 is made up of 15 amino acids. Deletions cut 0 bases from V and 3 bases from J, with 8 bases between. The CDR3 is CASSQDNRANEKLFF. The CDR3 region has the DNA TGCGCCAGCAGCCAAGATAACAGGGCTAATGAAAAACTGTTTTTT.

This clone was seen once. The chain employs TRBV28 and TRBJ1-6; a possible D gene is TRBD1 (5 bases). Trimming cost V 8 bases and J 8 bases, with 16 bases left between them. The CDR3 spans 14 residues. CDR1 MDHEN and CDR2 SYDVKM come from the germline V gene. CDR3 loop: CASGRPGIDSPLHF. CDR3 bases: TGTGCCAGCGGTCGTCCAGGGATTGATTCACCCCTCCACTTT.

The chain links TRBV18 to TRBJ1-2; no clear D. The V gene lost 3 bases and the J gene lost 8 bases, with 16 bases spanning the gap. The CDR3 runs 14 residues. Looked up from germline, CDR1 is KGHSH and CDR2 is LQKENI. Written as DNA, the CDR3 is TGTGCCAGCTCACCTGGCTTGGGCCGCCAAGGCTACACCTTC. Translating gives CASSPGLGRQGYTF.

This CDR3 is CASSVTGAGTEAFF. CDR3 sequence (DNA): TGTGCCAGTAGTGTGACAGGGGCGGGCACTGAAGCTTTCTTT. The chain recombines TRBV19 with TRBJ1-1, with 8 bases lining up with TRBD1. V was clipped by 5 bases and J by 4 bases; unmatched bases: 6. The CDR3 extends over 14 amino acids. Per the germline V gene, CDR1 is LNHDA and CDR2 is SQIVND (reference sequence).

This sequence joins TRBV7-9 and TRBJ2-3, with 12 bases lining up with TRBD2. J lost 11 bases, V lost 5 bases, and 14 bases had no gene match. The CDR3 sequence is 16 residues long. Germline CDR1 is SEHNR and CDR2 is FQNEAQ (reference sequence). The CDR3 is CASSHYDLAGGLKQYF. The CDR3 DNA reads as TGTGCCAGCAGCCACTACGACCTAGCGGGGGGGCTAAAGCAGTATTTT.

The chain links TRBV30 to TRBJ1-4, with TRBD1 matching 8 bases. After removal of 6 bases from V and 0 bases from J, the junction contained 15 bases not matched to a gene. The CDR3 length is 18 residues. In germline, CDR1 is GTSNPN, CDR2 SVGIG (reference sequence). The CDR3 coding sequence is TGTGCCTGCCCCCGATCGAGGACAGGGTTGGCAACTAATGAAAAACTGTTTTTT. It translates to CACPRSRTGLATNEKLFF.

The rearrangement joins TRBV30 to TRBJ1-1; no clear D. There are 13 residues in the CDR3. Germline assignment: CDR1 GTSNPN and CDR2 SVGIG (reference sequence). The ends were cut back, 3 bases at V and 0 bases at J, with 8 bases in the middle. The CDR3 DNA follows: TGTGCCTGGAGAACTATCATGAACACTGAAGCTTTCTTT. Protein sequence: CAWRTIMNTEAFF.

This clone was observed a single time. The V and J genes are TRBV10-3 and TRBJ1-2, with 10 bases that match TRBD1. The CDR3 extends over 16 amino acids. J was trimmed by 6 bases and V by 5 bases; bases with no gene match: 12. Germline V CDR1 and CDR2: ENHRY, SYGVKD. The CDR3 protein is CAISPLGQGDRDGYTF. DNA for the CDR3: TGTGCCATCAGTCCCCTTGGACAGGGGGACAGGGATGGCTACACCTTC.

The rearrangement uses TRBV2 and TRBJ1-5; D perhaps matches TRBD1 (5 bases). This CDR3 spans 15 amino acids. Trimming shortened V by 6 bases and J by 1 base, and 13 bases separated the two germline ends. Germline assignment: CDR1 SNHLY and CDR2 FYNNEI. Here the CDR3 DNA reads TGTGCCAGCAGCTGGCGGGGGGGGAGCAATCAGCCCCAGCATTTT. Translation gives CASSWRGGSNQPQHF.

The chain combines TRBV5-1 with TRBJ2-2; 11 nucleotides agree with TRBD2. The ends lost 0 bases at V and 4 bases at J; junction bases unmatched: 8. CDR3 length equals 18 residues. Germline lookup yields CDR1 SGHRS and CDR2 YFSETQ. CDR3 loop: CASSLGPITSGGTGELFF. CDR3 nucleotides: TGCGCCAGCAGCTTGGGCCCCATAACTAGCGGGGGCACCGGGGAGCTGTTTTTT.

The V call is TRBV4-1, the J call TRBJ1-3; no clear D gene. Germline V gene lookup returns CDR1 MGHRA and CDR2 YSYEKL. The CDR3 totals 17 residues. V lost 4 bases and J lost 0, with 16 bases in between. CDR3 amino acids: CASSPGGSRSSGNTIYF. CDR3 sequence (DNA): TGCGCCAGCAGCCCCGGTGGGAGTAGAAGCTCTGGAAACACCATATATTTT.

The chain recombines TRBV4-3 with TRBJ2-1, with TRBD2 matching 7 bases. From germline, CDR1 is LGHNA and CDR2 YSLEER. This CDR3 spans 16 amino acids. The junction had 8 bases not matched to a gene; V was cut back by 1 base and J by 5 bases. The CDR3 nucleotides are TGCGCCAGCAGCCAAGGAACCGGGGGGATGGACAATGAGCAGTTCTTC. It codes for CASSQGTGGMDNEQFF.

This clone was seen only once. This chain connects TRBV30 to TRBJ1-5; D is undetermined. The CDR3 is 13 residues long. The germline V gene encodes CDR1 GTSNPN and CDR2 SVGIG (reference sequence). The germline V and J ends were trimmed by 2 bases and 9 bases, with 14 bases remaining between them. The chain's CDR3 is CAWSLGERRPQHF. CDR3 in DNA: TGTGCCTGGAGTTTAGGAGAGAGGAGGCCCCAGCATTTT.

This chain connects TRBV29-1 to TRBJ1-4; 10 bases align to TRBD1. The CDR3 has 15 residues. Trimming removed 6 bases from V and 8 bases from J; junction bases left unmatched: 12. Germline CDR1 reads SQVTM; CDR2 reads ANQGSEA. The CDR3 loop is CSVAGTGVVSEKLFF. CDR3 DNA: TGCAGCGTCGCGGGGACAGGGGTTGTATCGGAAAAACTGTTTTTT.

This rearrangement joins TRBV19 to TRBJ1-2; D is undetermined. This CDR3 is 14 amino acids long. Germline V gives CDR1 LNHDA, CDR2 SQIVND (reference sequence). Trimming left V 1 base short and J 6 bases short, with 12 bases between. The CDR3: CASSIVRTGDGYTF. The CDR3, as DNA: TGTGCCAGTAGTATAGTCCGGACTGGGGATGGCTACACCTTC.

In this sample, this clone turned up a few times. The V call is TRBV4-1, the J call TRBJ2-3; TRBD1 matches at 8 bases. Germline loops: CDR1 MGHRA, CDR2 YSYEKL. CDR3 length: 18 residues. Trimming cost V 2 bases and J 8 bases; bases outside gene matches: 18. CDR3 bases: TGCGCCAGCAGCCAAACCCTAACCAGGGGGCCCCGGGGAGGTACGCAGTATTTT. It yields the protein CASSQTLTRGPRGGTQYF.